This T cell receptor beta chain was recorded in a study of cytomegalovirus exposure and HLA in healthy donors. Remarks on this clone: Its specificity is not known.

PCR amplification relied on 60 Vbeta primers (plus 13 Jbeta primers). The repertoire was sequenced with immunoSEQ multiplex PCR; TCRdb's copy has only in-frame clones and lacks some. The sample lists approximately 61,000 clones; roughly two thirds were seen once. Study-wide findings and caveats: It was reported that the classifier diagnosed cytomegalovirus status with high specificity and sensitivity in both the original and validation cohorts.

The CDR3 spans 13 residues. Germline V lookup: CDR1 SGHTS, CDR2 YDEGEE. V lost 0 bases and J lost 8; bases outside the gene matches: 3. The source of this sequence is a woman aged 45 to 65 in good health and CMV-seronegative. Specimen: PBMCs. The rearrangement uses TRBV5-8 and TRBJ1-2; 8 nucleotides agree with TRBD1. In DNA form, the CDR3 reads TGTGCCAGCAGCTTGGTGACAGGGGACGGCTACACCTTC. Protein product: CASSLVTGDGYTF.